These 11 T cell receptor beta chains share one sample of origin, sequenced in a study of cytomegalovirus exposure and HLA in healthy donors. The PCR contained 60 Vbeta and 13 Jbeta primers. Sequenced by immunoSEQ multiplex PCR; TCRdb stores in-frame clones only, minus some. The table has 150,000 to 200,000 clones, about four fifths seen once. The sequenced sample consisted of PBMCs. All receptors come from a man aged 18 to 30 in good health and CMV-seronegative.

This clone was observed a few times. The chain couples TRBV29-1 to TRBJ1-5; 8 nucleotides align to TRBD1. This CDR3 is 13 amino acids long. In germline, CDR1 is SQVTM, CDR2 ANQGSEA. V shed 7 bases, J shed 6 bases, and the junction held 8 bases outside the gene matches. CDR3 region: CSAVSGGGQPQHF. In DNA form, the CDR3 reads TGCAGCGCCGTCTCAGGGGGCGGTCAGCCCCAGCATTTT.

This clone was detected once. This CDR3 is CASSYTGTRAYQPQHF. For the CDR3, the DNA is TGTGCCAGCAGTTACACCGGGACAAGGGCGTATCAGCCCCAGCATTTT. This chain joins TRBV6-6 and TRBJ1-5, with TRBD1 as a possible D gene (6 bases). In germline, CDR1 is MNHNY, CDR2 SVGAGI (reference sequence). The V end lost 2 bases, the J end lost 5 bases, and 16 bases lay between the germline ends. This CDR3 contains 16 residues.

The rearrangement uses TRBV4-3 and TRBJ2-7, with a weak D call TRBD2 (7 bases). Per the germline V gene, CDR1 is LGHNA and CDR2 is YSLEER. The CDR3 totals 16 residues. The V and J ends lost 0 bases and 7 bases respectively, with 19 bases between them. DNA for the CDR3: TGCGCCAGCAGCCAAGAAGGAGGGGGGGTACAGTGGGAGCAGTACTTC. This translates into CASSQEGGGVQWEQYF.

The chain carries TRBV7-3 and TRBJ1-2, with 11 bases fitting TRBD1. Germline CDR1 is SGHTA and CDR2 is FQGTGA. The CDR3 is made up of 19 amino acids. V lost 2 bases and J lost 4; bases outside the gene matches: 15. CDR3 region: CASSLGSLDRGRLGYGYTF. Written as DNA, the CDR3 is TGTGCCAGCAGCTTAGGTAGTTTGGACAGGGGGCGGCTAGGCTATGGCTACACCTTC.

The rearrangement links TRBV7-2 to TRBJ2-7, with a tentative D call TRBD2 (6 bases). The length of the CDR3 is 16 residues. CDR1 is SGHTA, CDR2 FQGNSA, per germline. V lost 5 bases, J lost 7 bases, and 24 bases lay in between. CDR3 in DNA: TGTGCCAGCAGCGCCTCGGGAGCTGGGCTCTTTGGGGAGCAGTACTTC. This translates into CASSASGAGLFGEQYF.

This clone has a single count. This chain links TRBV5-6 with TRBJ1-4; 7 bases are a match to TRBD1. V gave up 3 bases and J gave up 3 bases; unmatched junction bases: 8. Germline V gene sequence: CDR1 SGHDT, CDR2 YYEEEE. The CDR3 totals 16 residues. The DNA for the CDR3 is TGTGCCAGCAGCTCACCGAACAGGGGTGCTAATGAAAAACTGTTTTTT. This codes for CASSSPNRGANEKLFF. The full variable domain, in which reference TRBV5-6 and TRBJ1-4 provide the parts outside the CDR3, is DAGVTQSPTHLIKTRGQQVTLRCSPKSGHDTVSWYQQALGQGPQFIFQYYEEEERQRGNFPDRFSGHQFPNYSSELNVNALLLGDSALYLCASSSPNRGANEKLFFGSGTQLSVL.

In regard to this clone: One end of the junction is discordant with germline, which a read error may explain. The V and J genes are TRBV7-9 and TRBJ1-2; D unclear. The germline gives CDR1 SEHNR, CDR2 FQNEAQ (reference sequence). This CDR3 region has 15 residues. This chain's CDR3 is CSSSPEWESSGGYTF. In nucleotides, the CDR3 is TGTTCCAGCAGCCCTGAGTGGGAATCTTCGGGAGGCTACACCTTC.

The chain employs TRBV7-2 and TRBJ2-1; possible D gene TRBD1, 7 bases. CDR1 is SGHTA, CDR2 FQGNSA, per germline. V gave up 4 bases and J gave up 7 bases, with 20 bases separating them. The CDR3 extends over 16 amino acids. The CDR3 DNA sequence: TGTGCCAGCAGCTCCCAGGGGGACTCCATCTTTAATGAGCAGTTCTTC. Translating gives CASSSQGDSIFNEQFF.

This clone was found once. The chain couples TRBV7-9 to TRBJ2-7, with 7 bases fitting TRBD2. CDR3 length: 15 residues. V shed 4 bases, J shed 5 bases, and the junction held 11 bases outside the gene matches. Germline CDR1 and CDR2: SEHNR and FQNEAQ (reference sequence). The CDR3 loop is CASSYGGFSVDEQYF. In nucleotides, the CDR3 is TGTGCCAGCAGCTACGGGGGGTTCTCCGTCGACGAGCAGTACTTC.

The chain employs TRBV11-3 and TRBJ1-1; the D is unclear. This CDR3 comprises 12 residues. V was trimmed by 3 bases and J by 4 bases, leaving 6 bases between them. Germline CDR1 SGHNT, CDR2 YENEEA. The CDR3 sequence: CASSFSGTEAFF. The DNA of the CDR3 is TGTGCCAGCAGCTTCTCGGGCACTGAAGCTTTCTTT.

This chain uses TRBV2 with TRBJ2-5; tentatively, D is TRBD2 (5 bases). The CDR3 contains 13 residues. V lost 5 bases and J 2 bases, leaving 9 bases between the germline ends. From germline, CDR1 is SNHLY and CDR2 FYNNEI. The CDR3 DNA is TGTGCCAGCAGTCTACGAGGGCAAGAGACCCAGTACTTC. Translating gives CASSLRGQETQYF.